This T cell receptor (beta chain) comes out of a study of blood T cell repertoires in COVID-19. Study context: COVID-19 samples, acute and convalescent, were from the United States, Italy and Spain. Nucleic acid was either cDNA or gDNA, and it came from T cells, B-cell-depleted T cells, or PBMCs.

Per the germline V gene, CDR1 is SGHTA and CDR2 is FQGNSA. The CDR3 runs 16 residues. The V segment lost 2 bases and the J segment 4 bases; nucleotides outside the gene matches: 7. Authors' processing steps: Amplification of reference gene primers was used by the study to estimate nucleated cell counts. TCRdb's copy holds only in-frame clones and misses some; the assay was immunoSEQ multiplex PCR. That table gives V, J and clone size, and the DNA gave D and trimming. This sample has tens of thousands of clones, with about nine tenths found just once. The chain couples TRBV7-2 to TRBJ2-2; 7 nucleotides match TRBD1. Sample: peripheral blood. This TCR was sampled from a woman aged 45-59 years with active or convalescent COVID-19. Here the CDR3 reads CASSLRQGVITGELFF. CDR3 coding DNA: TGTGCCAGCAGCTTAAGGCAGGGGGTCATCACCGGGGAGCTGTTTTTT.